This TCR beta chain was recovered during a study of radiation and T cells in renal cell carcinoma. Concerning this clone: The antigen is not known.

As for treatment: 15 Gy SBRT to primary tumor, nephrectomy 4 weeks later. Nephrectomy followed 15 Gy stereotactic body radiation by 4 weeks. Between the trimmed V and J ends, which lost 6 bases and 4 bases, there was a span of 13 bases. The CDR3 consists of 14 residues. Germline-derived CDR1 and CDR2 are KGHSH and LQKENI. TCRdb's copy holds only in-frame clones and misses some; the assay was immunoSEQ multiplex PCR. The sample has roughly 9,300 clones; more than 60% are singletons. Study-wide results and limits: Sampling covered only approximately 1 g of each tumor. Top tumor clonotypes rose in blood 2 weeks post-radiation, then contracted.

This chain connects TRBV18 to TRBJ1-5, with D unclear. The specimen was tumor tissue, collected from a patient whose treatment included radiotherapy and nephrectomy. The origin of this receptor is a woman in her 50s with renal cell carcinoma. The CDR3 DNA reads TGTGCCAGCTCTTCAAACGGCGCGAATCAGCCCCAGCATTTT. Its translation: CASSSNGANQPQHF.